The next 19 T cell receptor beta chains were all read from a single sample in a study of CD8 T cells in ankylosing spondylitis. TCRdb used MiXCR to reprocess the 5' RACE reads, holding one entry per CDR3 protein. In the table there are under 250,000 distinct CDR3 sequences, 20% to 30% of which are singletons. Sequencing was performed on blood, either unsorted or a sorted T cell fraction (not recorded which). These receptors originate from a male donor with ankylosing spondylitis or in good health (not recorded which).

This clonotype was seen a few times. Being one base from a much bigger clone, this may be a read error. The chain combines TRBV15 with TRBJ2-1; D may match TRBD1 or TRBD2 (5 bases each). CDR1 is LNHNV, CDR2 YYDKDF, per germline (reference sequence). This CDR3 comprises 16 residues. The DNA for the CDR3 is TGTTCCACCAGCAGGGTTAAAGGGAGCTCCTACAATGAGCAGTTCTTC. This gives the protein CSTSRVKGSSYNEQFF.

This clonotype came up many times. In nucleotides, the CDR3 is TGCAGTTCTCTAGTACTGAGTCGGCCCTACGAGCAGTACTTC. Its protein product is CSSLVLSRPYEQYF. The V and J genes are TRBV20-1 and TRBJ2-7; no clear D. The germline V gene encodes CDR1 DFQATT and CDR2 SNEGSKA (reference sequence). V lost 8 bases, J lost 2 bases, and 19 bases lay in between. This CDR3 comprises 14 residues.

The chain couples TRBV20-1 to TRBJ2-5; D might be TRBD1 or TRBD2, each matching 5 bases. CDR1 and CDR2 (germline): DFQATT, SNEGSKA (reference sequence). V was clipped by 0 bases and J by 0 bases, with 14 bases between them. The CDR3 spans 16 residues. CDR3 nucleotide sequence: TGCAGTGCTAGAGATTTCGGGGCAGGGTACCAAGAGACCCAGTACTTC. Translated: CSARDFGAGYQETQYF.

The chain uses TRBV29-1 and TRBJ2-1; TRBD1 matches 7 bases. Trimming cost V 4 bases and J 0 bases; bases outside gene matches: 6. The CDR3 spans 15 residues. Germline loops: CDR1 SQVTM, CDR2 ANQGSEA. The DNA of the CDR3 is TGCAGCGTTGCGGGGACAGCAGACTCCTACAATGAGCAGTTCTTC. It codes for CSVAGTADSYNEQFF.

The chain carries TRBV27 and TRBJ1-3, with D uncertain. Between the trimmed V and J ends, which lost 8 bases and 5 bases, there was a span of 10 bases. Germline lookup yields CDR1 MNHEY and CDR2 SMNVEV (reference sequence). This CDR3 region has 12 residues. In DNA form, the CDR3 reads TGTGCCAGCGGCCTCACTAGAAACACCATATATTTT. Its protein is CASGLTRNTIYF.

As to this clonotype: The germline gene is not matched at one end of the junction; a read error may be the cause. The chain has TRBV2 and TRBJ2-1; TRBD2 matches at 10 bases. The germline V gene has CDR1 SNHLY and CDR2 FYNNEI. The CDR3 is made up of 15 amino acids. Here the CDR3 reads CASSEAGLAGETSRF. CDR3 DNA sequence: TGTGCCAGCAGTGAAGCAGGGCTAGCGGGAGAGACCAGTCGGTTC.

This clonotype was observed a handful of times. The CDR3 sequence is CASRTGYGYTF. CDR3 DNA: TGTGCCAGCCGGACGGGTTATGGCTACACCTTC. The rearrangement joins TRBV6-5 to TRBJ1-2, with D unclear. The V and J ends lost 8 bases and 5 bases respectively, with 9 bases between them. The CDR3 spans 11 residues. Germline V gives CDR1 MNHEY, CDR2 SVGAGI.

Ten or more counts support this clonotype. Here the CDR3 DNA reads TGCAGTGCTAGAAAACAAGAGACCCAGTACTTC. It yields the protein CSARKQETQYF. The chain links TRBV20-1 to TRBJ2-5, with unresolved D. CDR1 is DFQATT, CDR2 SNEGSKA, per germline (reference sequence). CDR3 length: 11 amino acids. Deletions cut 2 bases from V and 2 bases from J, with 3 bases between.

This clonotype has ten or more counts. CDR3 sequence (DNA): TGCGCCAGCAGTCTCGGACAGGGCGTACACGGGGAGCTGTTTTTT. Translated: CASSLGQGVHGELFF. V and J are TRBV5-1 and TRBJ2-2; 8 bases line up with TRBD1. CDR3 length: 15 residues. Germline assignment: CDR1 SGHRS and CDR2 YFSETQ. Germline trimming cut 5 bases from V and 7 bases from J; bases unmatched to any gene: 10. The entire variable domain, with the rest obtained from reference TRBV5-1 and TRBJ2-2, is as follows: KAGVTQTPRYLIKTRGQQVTLSCSPISGHRSVSWYQQTPGQGLQFLFEYFSETQRNKGNFPGRFSGRQFSNSRSEMNVSTLELGDSALYLCASSLGQGVHGELFFGEGSRLTVL.

This clonotype was counted only a few times. The rearrangement uses TRBV20-1 and TRBJ2-1; D is ambiguous. The germline V gene encodes CDR1 DFQATT and CDR2 SNEGSKA (reference sequence). V lost 4 bases and J 7 bases, leaving 8 bases between the germline ends. This CDR3 is 11 amino acids long. CDR3 in amino acids: CSATTINEQFF. Written as DNA, the CDR3 is TGCAGTGCTACAACTATAAATGAGCAGTTCTTC.

This rearrangement joins TRBV12-3 or TRBV12-4 to TRBJ2-3, with 8 bases identical to TRBD1. The V gene end was trimmed by 3 bases and the J gene end by 1 base; junction bases not matched to a gene: 3. The CDR3 contains 15 residues. CDR3 amino acids: CASSLLDRGTDTQYF. In DNA form, the CDR3 reads TGTGCCAGCAGTTTGCTGGACAGGGGCACAGATACGCAGTATTTT.

The sample holds many counts of this clonotype. The chain couples TRBV20-1 to TRBJ2-3, with 13 positions matching TRBD2. V shed 6 bases, J shed 4 bases, and the junction held 1 base outside the gene matches. Germline loops: CDR1 DFQATT, CDR2 SNEGSKA (reference sequence). The CDR3 contains 13 residues. CDR3: CSATSGRADTQYF. CDR3 coding DNA: TGCAGTGCCACTAGCGGGAGGGCAGATACGCAGTATTTT.

This clonotype has ten or more counts. The chain carries TRBV29-1 and TRBJ2-3; TRBD1 or TRBD2 may be the D gene (5 bases each). CDR3 length: 12 amino acids. V lost 4 bases and J 5 bases, leaving 10 bases between the germline ends. From germline, CDR1 is SQVTM and CDR2 ANQGSEA. The CDR3 sequence: CSVVEGIDTQYF. The CDR3 nucleotides are TGCAGCGTTGTCGAGGGGATAGATACGCAGTATTTT.

The sample holds many counts of this clonotype. The V call is TRBV4-2, the J call TRBJ1-4, with D possibly matching TRBD1 (5 bases). This CDR3 is built from 16 residues. Trimming stripped 10 bases from V and 4 bases from J, with 22 bases between. Germline values: CDR1 LGHNA, CDR2 YNFKEQ. Written as DNA, the CDR3 is TGTGCCACTAAAAGGGACCCTATAGGCCTTAATGAAAAACTGTTTTTT. It translates to CATKRDPIGLNEKLFF.

This chain connects TRBV20-1 to TRBJ2-6; no clear D. CDR1 DFQATT and CDR2 SNEGSKA come from the germline V gene (reference sequence). V was trimmed by 1 base and J by 2 bases, leaving 9 bases between them. This CDR3 is built from 15 residues. This CDR3 reads CSARADKAGANVLTF. In DNA form, the CDR3 reads TGCAGTGCTAGAGCCGACAAAGCTGGGGCCAACGTCCTGACTTTC.

The rearrangement uses TRBV15 and TRBJ1-2; 7 nucleotides agree with TRBD1. In germline, CDR1 is LNHNV, CDR2 YYDKDF (reference sequence). This CDR3 contains 15 residues. Unmatched junction bases numbered 7, after V lost 6 bases and J lost 0 bases. The CDR3 DNA reads TGTGCCACCAGTCTTCGGCAGGGGGCTAACTATGGCTACACCTTC. It translates to CATSLRQGANYGYTF.

This clonotype was detected many times. The genes are TRBV28 and TRBJ2-5; the match to TRBD2 covers 10 bases. V shed 2 bases, J shed 5 bases, and the junction held 8 bases outside the gene matches. Germline V gene sequence: CDR1 MDHEN, CDR2 SYDVKM. The CDR3 consists of 16 residues. DNA for the CDR3: TGTGCCAGCAGTTTAGGGGGCCTAGCGGGAGCGGAGACCCAGTACTTC. Amino acids: CASSLGGLAGAETQYF.

The chain uses TRBV7-2 and TRBJ2-2; D call uncertain. CDR3 length: 12 residues. Germline lookup yields CDR1 SGHTA and CDR2 FQGNSA. Deletions cut 1 base from V and 7 bases from J, with 4 bases between. This CDR3 is CASSLGYGELFF. DNA of the CDR3: TGTGCCAGCAGCTTAGGGTACGGGGAGCTGTTTTTT.

Ten or more counts support this clonotype. The chain carries TRBV20-1 and TRBJ2-2; D is unresolved. Trimming removed 6 bases at V and 0 bases at J, with 8 bases between. Germline CDR1 DFQATT, CDR2 SNEGSKA (reference sequence). The CDR3 covers 13 residues. DNA of the CDR3: TGCAGTGCCTTCGACACGAACACCGGGGAGCTGTTTTTT. The encoded protein is CSAFDTNTGELFF.